These 4 T cell receptor beta chains came from one sample sequenced in a study of T-cell memory formation after mild COVID-19. Each CDR3 protein is one row after TCRdb ran MiXCR on the 5' RACE reads. The data hold 560,000 or so distinct CDR3 sequences, with around a sixth observed a single time. Sequencing was carried out using PBMCs or a T cell subset sorted from them (not recorded which). The receptor set was obtained from an adult woman who had mild COVID-19 (a few samples of this study predate the infection). Cell type and time point are not known.

A few counts support this clonotype. Here the CDR3 DNA reads TGCGCCAGCAGCTTGGAGGGCGGAGTGTATCAGCCCCAGCATTTT. This codes for CASSLEGGVYQPQHF. This chain links TRBV5-1 with TRBJ1-5; D remains unclear. Germline CDR1 and CDR2: SGHRS and YFSETQ. The CDR3 length is 15 residues. V lost 0 bases, J lost 5 bases, and 12 bases lay in between.

The chain joins TRBV20-1 to TRBJ2-5; 7 bases map to TRBD2. V gave up 0 bases and J gave up 7 bases; unmatched junction bases: 11. Germline V gives CDR1 DFQATT, CDR2 SNEGSKA (reference sequence). CDR3 length: 15 residues. This CDR3 reads CSARDPSGVWGTQYF. DNA of the CDR3: TGCAGTGCTAGAGATCCAAGCGGGGTCTGGGGGACCCAGTACTTC.

CDR3 sequence (DNA): TGTGCCAGCAGCTTGCTAGCGGGAGTTAGCGGGGAGCTGTTTTTT. Its protein is CASSLLAGVSGELFF. The chain recombines TRBV7-8 with TRBJ2-2; TRBD2 aligns across 10 bases. The V segment lost 3 bases and the J segment 7 bases; nucleotides outside the gene matches: 5. In germline, CDR1 is SGHVS, CDR2 FQNEAQ. The CDR3 has 15 amino acids.

This clonotype has a handful of counts. The chain uses TRBV5-1 and TRBJ2-5; 14 positions match TRBD2. This CDR3 has 17 amino acids. Germline V gene lookup returns CDR1 SGHRS and CDR2 YFSETQ. The J segment lost 5 bases and the V segment lost 3 bases, leaving 9 bases of the junction unmatched. In DNA form, the CDR3 reads TGCGCCAGCAGCTCGATCGGGACTAGCGGGAGTGGCGAGACCCAGTACTTC. Translating gives CASSSIGTSGSGETQYF.